A single sample gave rise to the 31 T cell receptor beta chains below, sequenced in a study of T-cell memory formation after mild COVID-19. In TCRdb, the 5' RACE reads were re-called with MiXCR into one record per CDR3 protein. The sample records 410,000 or so distinct CDR3 sequences, around a quarter being singletons. The sequenced sample consisted of PBMCs or a T cell subset sorted from them (not recorded which). All receptors come from an adult woman who had mild COVID-19 (a few samples of this study predate the infection). Cell type and time point are not known.

This chain links TRBV19 with TRBJ1-2, with D tentatively TRBD1 (6 bases). Germline lookup yields CDR1 LNHDA and CDR2 SQIVND (reference sequence). The CDR3 consists of 15 residues. Between the trimmed V and J ends, which lost 0 bases and 4 bases, there was a span of 12 bases. This chain's CDR3 is CASSIDLGTPYGYTF. The CDR3 DNA is TGTGCCAGTAGTATAGATTTGGGGACACCCTATGGCTACACCTTC.

This clonotype was counted only a few times. V is TRBV27 and J is TRBJ1-2, with TRBD1 matching 7 bases. V lost 5 bases to trimming and J lost 0 bases; unmatched junction nucleotides: 6. Germline lookup yields CDR1 MNHEY and CDR2 SMNVEV (reference sequence). The CDR3 is 15 amino acids. The CDR3 is CASSRDRVPNYGYTF. The CDR3 DNA reads as TGTGCCAGCAGTCGCGACAGGGTTCCTAACTATGGCTACACCTTC.

This sequence joins TRBV7-3 and TRBJ1-2, with 9 bases matching TRBD1. Germline CDR1 and CDR2: SGHTA and FQGTGA. Trimming took 5 bases from V and 5 from J; bases not matched to a gene: 12. The length of the CDR3 is 16 residues. CDR3 coding DNA: TGTGCCAGCAGCCCCGCCCCGGGACAGGGTGCTTATGGCTACACCTTC. Translating it yields CASSPAPGQGAYGYTF.

The CDR3 DNA sequence: TGTGCCAGCAGCTTAATTAGCGGGGGAGAGACCCAGTACTTC. It yields the protein CASSLISGGETQYF. The rearrangement links TRBV7-9 to TRBJ2-5, with TRBD2 matching over 9 bases. The CDR3 is 14 residues long. Germline V gene lookup returns CDR1 SEHNR and CDR2 FQNEAQ (reference sequence). J was trimmed by 4 bases and V by 2 bases; bases with no gene match: 2.

This clonotype was picked up a small number of times. The chain carries TRBV5-6 and TRBJ1-5; the D gene is possibly TRBD1 (5 bases). V dropped 1 base and J dropped 3 bases, with 8 bases sitting between them. This CDR3 has 14 amino acids. CDR1 SGHDT and CDR2 YYEEEE come from the germline V gene. CDR3 DNA sequence: TGTGCCAGCAGCTTGAGCAGGGACAATCAGCCCCAGCATTTT. It is translated as CASSLSRDNQPQHF.

V is TRBV19 and J is TRBJ2-6; D might be TRBD1 or TRBD2, each matching 6 bases. The CDR3 has 15 residues. The germline V gene has CDR1 LNHDA and CDR2 SQIVND (reference sequence). Trimming shortened V by 1 base and J by 5 bases, and 9 bases separated the two germline ends. The CDR3 DNA is TGTGCCAGTAGTATAGGGGGGGCTCGGGCCAACGTCCTGACTTTC. It codes for CASSIGGARANVLTF.

This clonotype has a single count. The chain employs TRBV7-3 and TRBJ2-5; TRBD1 or TRBD2 may be the D gene (5 bases each). The CDR3 spans 13 residues. The germline V gene encodes CDR1 SGHTA and CDR2 FQGTGA. The V gene lost 5 bases and the J gene lost 3 bases, with 10 bases spanning the gap. The CDR3 loop reads CASSRMGEETQYF. CDR3 DNA: TGTGCCAGCAGCCGGATGGGGGAAGAGACCCAGTACTTC.

This clonotype showed up just a few times. This chain links TRBV28 with TRBJ2-5; D remains ambiguous. CDR1 MDHEN and CDR2 SYDVKM come from the germline V gene. The CDR3 length is 13 residues. Trimming left V 8 bases short and J 0 bases short, with 10 bases between. This CDR3 reads CASSKIDQETQYF. The CDR3 bases are TGTGCCAGCTCTAAAATCGACCAAGAGACCCAGTACTTC.

In its sample, this clonotype was seen a few times. The chain has TRBV5-1 and TRBJ1-6; 9 bases match TRBD1. CDR1 and CDR2 (germline): SGHRS, YFSETQ. The CDR3 covers 18 residues. The trim removed 2 bases at V and 6 bases at J, leaving 12 bases unmatched. Here the CDR3 DNA reads TGCGCCAGCAGCTTCCGGGACAGGGCTTCCGGGGTTAATTCACCCCTCCACTTT. It is translated as CASSFRDRASGVNSPLHF.

J is TRBJ1-2 and V is TRBV27; D is unclear. Germline lookup yields CDR1 MNHEY and CDR2 SMNVEV (reference sequence). The length of the CDR3 is 14 residues. V gave up 3 bases and J gave up 5 bases, with 13 bases separating them. This CDR3 is CASSFSAGLYGYTF. The CDR3, as DNA: TGTGCCAGCAGTTTCTCGGCCGGGCTTTATGGCTACACCTTC.

This clonotype was observed once. This rearrangement joins TRBV24-1 to TRBJ1-5, with D uncertain. V lost 4 bases to trimming and J lost 6 bases, with 9 bases between them. CDR3 length: 13 amino acids. Germline V gene sequence: CDR1 KGHDR, CDR2 SFDVKD. The CDR3 protein is CATSEGWGQPQHF. CDR3 nucleotide sequence: TGTGCCACCAGTGAGGGCTGGGGTCAGCCCCAGCATTTT.

This chain uses TRBV20-1 with TRBJ2-7, with 9 bases matching TRBD1. This CDR3 contains 13 residues. V lost 6 bases and J lost 1; bases outside the gene matches: 4. The germline V gene has CDR1 DFQATT and CDR2 SNEGSKA (reference sequence). Written as DNA, the CDR3 is TGCAGTGCGGGGGGACAGGGTTCCTACGAGCAGTACTTC. It translates to CSAGGQGSYEQYF.

This clonotype was recorded a few times. This rearrangement joins TRBV21-1 to TRBJ1-1; the table assigns TRBD1, which was not confirmed against the DNA. TRBV21-1 is designated a pseudogene. The CDR3 runs 14 residues. The CDR3, as DNA: TGTGCCAGCAGGGGAACCCCTCGGGACACTGAAGCTTTCTTT. Translation: CASRGTPRDTEAFF.

The chain joins TRBV7-2 to TRBJ2-2; 7 nucleotides match TRBD1. The CDR3 totals 14 residues. Germline V gene lookup returns CDR1 SGHTA and CDR2 FQGNSA. After removal of 7 bases from V and 3 bases from J, the junction contained 5 bases not matched to a gene. The CDR3 DNA sequence: TGTGCCAGCACCCCGGGACAGCACACCGGGGAGCTGTTTTTT. This gives the protein CASTPGQHTGELFF. Together with reference TRBV7-2 and TRBJ2-2, the CDR3 gives the full variable domain: GAGVSQSPSNKVTEKGKDVELRCDPISGHTALYWYRQSLGQGLEFLIYFQGNSAPDKSGLPSDRFSAERTGGSVSTLTIQRTQQEDSAVYLCASTPGQHTGELFFGEGSRLTVL.

The CDR3 reads CASSVGYGGGTDTQYF. The CDR3 DNA sequence: TGTGCCAGCTCCGTGGGGTATGGGGGGGGGACAGATACGCAGTATTTT. J is TRBJ2-3 and V is TRBV12-3 or TRBV12-4, with 7 bases matching TRBD2. The CDR3 is made up of 16 amino acids. Unmatched junction bases numbered 14, after V lost 8 bases and J lost 3 bases.

The sample holds many counts of this clonotype. The chain is built from TRBV30 and TRBJ1-4, with D perhaps TRBD1 (5 bases). Germline lookup yields CDR1 GTSNPN and CDR2 SVGIG (reference sequence). V lost 5 bases and J 7 bases, leaving 20 bases between the germline ends. The CDR3 length is 15 residues. In nucleotides, the CDR3 is TGTGCCTGGGTCCCCCCGGCACGTGGGGGTGAAAAACTGTTTTTT. Protein sequence: CAWVPPARGGEKLFF. The entire variable domain, with the rest obtained from reference TRBV30 and TRBJ1-4, is as follows: SQTIHQWPATLVQPVGSPLSLECTVEGTSNPNLYWYRQAAGRGLQLLFYSVGIGQISSEVPQNLSASRPQDRQFILSSKKLLLSDSGFYLCAWVPPARGGEKLFFGSGTQLSVL.

CDR3 amino acids: CASSQYLREKGEKLFF. CDR3 sequence (DNA): TGCGCCAGCAGCCAGTACCTCAGGGAAAAGGGTGAAAAACTGTTTTTT. The rearrangement joins TRBV4-1 to TRBJ1-4, with D possibly being TRBD1 (5 bases). The germline gives CDR1 MGHRA, CDR2 YSYEKL. This CDR3 is 16 amino acids long. The germline V and J ends were trimmed by 3 bases and 7 bases, with 18 bases remaining between them.

This clonotype was seen ten or more times. At one of its ends the junction is not consistent with the germline gene, which may arise from a read error. The chain carries TRBV5-1 and TRBJ2-3; D gene ambiguous. Germline V gene lookup returns CDR1 SGHRS and CDR2 YFSETQ. The CDR3 consists of 14 residues. The CDR3 region is CASSLDRSTDTQYF. For the CDR3, the DNA is TGTGCCAGCAGCTTAGATCGGAGCACAGATACGCAGTATTTT. The variable domain in full, with the rest retrieved from reference TRBV5-1 and TRBJ2-3, is KAGVTQTPRYLIKTRGQQVTLSCSPISGHRSVSWYQQTPGQGLQFLFEYFSETQRNKGNFPGRFSGRQFSNSRSEMNVSTLELGDSALYLCASSLDRSTDTQYFGPGTRLTVL.

The chain recombines TRBV4-2 with TRBJ2-3; D remains unclear. Germline V lookup: CDR1 LGHNA, CDR2 YNFKEQ. This CDR3 spans 16 amino acids. With 0 bases removed from V and 6 bases from J, the gap between germline ends came to 16 bases. The CDR3 DNA sequence: TGTGCCAGCAGCCAAGAGACTGTATCCGGGTCCGATACGCAGTATTTT. Translating it yields CASSQETVSGSDTQYF.

This clonotype showed up just a few times. The chain links TRBV12-3 or TRBV12-4 to TRBJ1-1; no definite D call. Trimming stripped 1 base from V and 3 bases from J, with 9 bases between. The CDR3 covers 14 residues. CDR3 sequence: CASSLGGLYTEAFF. The CDR3 DNA is TGTGCCAGCAGTTTAGGGGGATTGTACACTGAAGCTTTCTTT.

The table lists this clonotype with a few counts. The V call is TRBV27, the J call TRBJ1-5, with 7 positions matching TRBD1. The CDR3 is 15 amino acids. Germline values: CDR1 MNHEY, CDR2 SMNVEV (reference sequence). The V segment lost 2 bases and the J segment 4 bases; nucleotides outside the gene matches: 5. The CDR3 coding sequence is TGTGCCAGCAGTTTAAACAGGGGTTTTAATCAGCCCCAGCATTTT. Translation: CASSLNRGFNQPQHF.

This clonotype came up a few times. The rearrangement links TRBV9 to TRBJ2-5, with TRBD1 as a possible D gene (7 bases). This CDR3 is 13 amino acids long. V was shortened by 6 bases and J by 5 bases, with 14 bases between the two germline ends. The V gene's germline CDR1 is SGDLS and CDR2 YYNGEE. This CDR3 reads CASNPTGRETQYF. The CDR3 DNA sequence: TGTGCCAGCAACCCGACAGGGAGGGAGACCCAGTACTTC. The complete variable domain, with remaining parts taken from reference TRBV9 and TRBJ2-5, reads DSGVTQTPKHLITATGQRVTLRCSPRSGDLSVYWYQQSLDQGLQFLIQYYNGEERAKGNILERFSAQQFPDLHSELNLSSLELGDSALYFCASNPTGRETQYFGPGTRLLVL.

The CDR3 DNA follows: TGTGCCAGCAGAAAGGGCCCGGTCGCAGATACGCAGTATTTT. It translates to CASRKGPVADTQYF. The chain uses TRBV12-3 or TRBV12-4 and TRBJ2-3; D is ambiguous. CDR3 size: 14 residues. The ends were cut back, 6 bases at V and 4 bases at J, with 14 bases in the middle.

This rearrangement joins TRBV29-1 to TRBJ2-3, with 12 bases matching TRBD2. Germline V lookup: CDR1 SQVTM, CDR2 ANQGSEA. There are 15 residues in the CDR3. J gave up 1 base and V 5 bases, and 4 bases lay outside the gene matches. CDR3: CSVLTSGGRTDTQYF. CDR3 coding DNA: TGCAGCGTTTTGACTAGCGGGGGACGCACAGATACGCAGTATTTT.

This clonotype was observed at least ten times. The chain has TRBV7-9 and TRBJ2-5; D is undetermined. CDR3 length: 14 residues. Trimming removed 7 bases at V and 4 bases at J, with 16 bases between. The germline V gene encodes CDR1 SEHNR and CDR2 FQNEAQ (reference sequence). The CDR3 reads CASTKTSVRETQYF. The CDR3 DNA sequence: TGTGCCAGCACCAAGACGTCGGTGCGAGAGACCCAGTACTTC.

The chain uses TRBV12-3 or TRBV12-4 and TRBJ1-1, with a weak D call TRBD1 (5 bases). The CDR3 sequence is 14 residues long. The V gene lost 3 bases and the J gene lost 5 bases, with 13 bases spanning the gap. The CDR3: CASSFRVGGTEAFF. CDR3 in DNA: TGTGCCAGCAGTTTCCGGGTGGGGGGTACTGAAGCTTTCTTT.

The chain combines TRBV5-5 with TRBJ2-2; TRBD1 or TRBD2 may be the D gene (6 bases each). Germline loops: CDR1 SGHKS, CDR2 YYEKEE (reference sequence). There are 15 residues in the CDR3. Trimming took off 3 bases at V and 7 bases at J, with 16 bases between the two ends. The CDR3 reads CASSSISGAGGELFF. In DNA, the CDR3 is TGTGCCAGCAGCTCAATTTCGGGGGCAGGCGGGGAGCTGTTTTTT.

The V call is TRBV5-1, the J call TRBJ1-2; D may be TRBD1 (6 bases). This CDR3 comprises 14 residues. Trimming stripped 1 base from V and 7 bases from J, with 14 bases between. Germline V gene data show CDR1 as SGHRS and CDR2 as YFSETQ. The CDR3 DNA reads TGCGCCAGCAGCTTGCTGGAGGGGGGCAGTGGCTACACCTTC. Its protein is CASSLLEGGSGYTF.

The J gene is TRBJ2-3, the V gene TRBV27, with TRBD1 matching 12 bases. The CDR3 loop spans 15 amino acids. V dropped 6 bases and J dropped 6; count of bases not matched to a gene: 7. CDR1 and CDR2 from the germline V gene are MNHEY and SMNVEV (reference sequence). CDR3 loop: CASRDWDRGRDTQYF. Written as DNA, the CDR3 is TGTGCCAGCAGGGACTGGGACAGGGGGCGGGATACGCAGTATTTT.

This clonotype appeared a few times. This chain uses TRBV4-1 with TRBJ2-2, with D perhaps matching TRBD2 (5 bases). The germline V gene encodes CDR1 MGHRA and CDR2 YSYEKL. V gave up 3 bases and J gave up 5 bases, with 10 bases separating them. This CDR3 region has 14 residues. DNA for the CDR3: TGCGCCAGCAGCCACCTCGGGGTAACCGGGGAGCTGTTTTTT. Its translation: CASSHLGVTGELFF.

This clonotype was observed a few times. The chain recombines TRBV7-9 with TRBJ1-5, with D perhaps matching TRBD1 (6 bases). Germline V gene data show CDR1 as SEHNR and CDR2 as FQNEAQ (reference sequence). Deletions cut 5 bases from V and 6 bases from J, with 8 bases between. The CDR3 has 12 residues. The CDR3 DNA is TGTGCCAGCAGCCCAGGGGCTCAGCCCCAGCATTTT. Translating it yields CASSPGAQPQHF.